This T cell receptor (beta chain) was profiled in a study of neurological immune-mediated disorders. The study's findings and limits: HTLV-1-associated myelopathy had the most TCR clonal expansion, while multiple sclerosis had the least, a level that fell below healthy controls.

This clonotype has a count of ten or more. Its target is not known. The CDR3 has 17 amino acids. V shed 5 bases, J shed 3 bases, and the junction held 10 bases outside the gene matches. Germline CDR1 and CDR2: MRHNA and SNTAGT. The study drew its healthy controls from blood bank volunteers in Maryland, USA. Synthesis of cDNA was accomplished via 5'RACE employing 10-nucleotide random UMIs. Every sequencing run generated over 170 million TCR-beta sequences from 15-18 subjects. One entry per CDR3 protein results from TCRdb running MiXCR on the 5' RACE reads. The table has 75,000 to 95,000 distinct CDR3 sequences, 15% to 20% seen once; the top ten hold 15%.

The sequenced material came from PBMCs. J is TRBJ2-3 and V is TRBV6-4; 11 bases line up with TRBD1. This sequence originates from a woman aged 40 to 50 in good health. The CDR3 protein is CASSITAGTGGTDTQYF. CDR3 coding DNA: TGTGCCAGCAGTATAACCGCCGGGACAGGGGGAACAGATACGCAGTATTTT.